The 14 T cell receptor beta chains below come from one sample, sequenced in a study of cytomegalovirus exposure and HLA in healthy donors. The PCR made use of 60 Vbeta and 13 Jbeta primers. Profiled with immunoSEQ multiplex PCR; TCRdb holds only in-frame clones, not every one. The sample lists 210,000 or so clones, 76% occurring once. Sequencing was performed on PBMCs. The receptors stem from a man between 18 and 29 years old in good health and CMV-seronegative.

The V call is TRBV11-2, the J call TRBJ1-3; D is unclear. CDR3 size: 17 residues. From germline, CDR1 is SGHAT and CDR2 FQNNGV. V was cut by 5 bases and J by 4 bases, with 21 bases left in between. The CDR3 DNA is TGTGCCAGCAGCCGCATTAAGGGAAGGGAGGCCGGAAACACCATATATTTT. This gives the protein CASSRIKGREAGNTIYF.

The CDR3 DNA sequence: TGTGCCAGCACCCAGAGCTGGACAGGCTCGAACGAGCAGTACTTC. It translates to CASTQSWTGSNEQYF. This chain uses TRBV6-5 with TRBJ2-5; 7 nucleotides match TRBD1. The end of the DNA fits TRBJ2-7 better, so the J call may be wrong. Per germline, CDR1 MNHEY and CDR2 SVGAGI. The CDR3 consists of 15 residues.

V usage is TRBV7-9 and J usage is TRBJ1-2; D remains ambiguous. V dropped 3 bases and J dropped 1 base, with 15 bases sitting between them. CDR3 size: 16 residues. Germline V CDR1 and CDR2: SEHNR, FQNEAQ (reference sequence). The CDR3 sequence is CASSFTDTARNYGYTF. The DNA for the CDR3 is TGTGCCAGCAGCTTTACAGACACCGCTCGTAACTATGGCTACACCTTC.

The rearrangement uses TRBV5-4 and TRBJ1-4, with 8 bases identical to TRBD1. The CDR3 consists of 16 residues. Looked up from germline, CDR1 is SGHNT and CDR2 is YYREEE (reference sequence). The J segment lost 8 bases and the V segment lost 2 bases, leaving 11 bases of the junction unmatched. CDR3 sequence: CASSFKSGQGSEKLFF. CDR3 coding DNA: TGTGCCAGCAGCTTTAAATCCGGACAGGGCTCGGAAAAACTGTTTTTT.

The rearrangement joins TRBV5-1 to TRBJ2-5; perhaps TRBD1 as D (5 bases). V lost 4 bases, J lost 5 bases, and 15 bases lay in between. The length of the CDR3 is 14 residues. Germline CDR1 SGHRS, CDR2 YFSETQ. The chain's CDR3 is CASSRRQGLETQYF. The CDR3 nucleotides read TGCGCCAGCAGCCGCCGCCAGGGATTGGAGACCCAGTACTTC.

V gene TRBV30 combines with J gene TRBJ1-1; D might be TRBD1 (5 bases). Germline V CDR1 and CDR2: GTSNPN, SVGIG (reference sequence). The germline V and J ends were trimmed by 2 bases and 3 bases, with 13 bases remaining between them. This CDR3 has 14 amino acids. CDR3 loop: CAWSRGVRDTEAFF. The DNA of the CDR3 is TGTGCCTGGAGTCGGGGGGTGCGGGACACTGAAGCTTTCTTT.

The chain joins TRBV28 to TRBJ1-2; 7 bases agree with TRBD1. After removal of 1 base from V and 0 bases from J, the junction contained 5 bases not matched to a gene. The CDR3 covers 16 residues. Germline V gene data show CDR1 as MDHEN and CDR2 as SYDVKM. CDR3 region: CASSLYFGTANYGYTF. DNA for the CDR3: TGTGCCAGCAGTTTATATTTCGGGACAGCTAACTATGGCTACACCTTC.

V and J are TRBV6-5 and TRBJ1-5; D perhaps matches TRBD1 (5 bases). The CDR3 totals 15 residues. V lost 5 bases to trimming and J lost 0 bases, with 11 bases between them. Germline loops: CDR1 MNHEY, CDR2 SVGAGI. CDR3 in DNA: TGTGCCAGCAGTAGACAGAAAAATAGCAATCAGCCCCAGCATTTT. This sequence encodes CASSRQKNSNQPQHF.

Note on this clone: Different DNA sequences within this sample yield the same CDR3. The chain has TRBV2 and TRBJ1-1; 7 bases are a match to TRBD1. CDR1 and CDR2 (germline): SNHLY, FYNNEI. Germline trimming cut 8 bases from V and 2 bases from J; bases unmatched to any gene: 5. The CDR3 has 13 residues. CDR3 loop: CASRRQGNTEAFF. The CDR3, as DNA: TGTGCCAGCCGACGACAGGGAAACACTGAAGCTTTCTTT.

The chain couples TRBV10-3 to TRBJ2-1, with D possibly being TRBD1 (6 bases). This CDR3 contains 17 residues. Between the trimmed V and J ends, which lost 10 bases and 0 bases, there was a span of 22 bases. The germline gives CDR1 ENHRY, CDR2 SYGVKD. The CDR3 here is CATGLFVRTDSYNEQFF. CDR3 coding DNA: TGTGCCACCGGCCTCTTTGTTAGGACAGACTCCTACAATGAGCAGTTCTTC.

V gene TRBV27 combines with J gene TRBJ2-2; maybe TRBD2 (5 bases). Germline CDR1 is MNHEY and CDR2 is SMNVEV (reference sequence). The CDR3 has 14 amino acids. V lost 5 bases and J 3 bases, leaving 10 bases between the germline ends. The CDR3 DNA is TGTGCCAGCAGTAGACTAACTTACACCGGGGAGCTGTTTTTT. As protein: CASSRLTYTGELFF.

The V gene is TRBV7-3, the J gene TRBJ1-1; no reliable D call. This CDR3 is built from 13 residues. The V end lost 5 bases, the J end lost 0 bases, and 7 bases lay between the germline ends. Per germline, CDR1 SGHTA and CDR2 FQGTGA. The CDR3 DNA is TGTGCCAGCAGCCCCCAGATGAACACTGAAGCTTTCTTT. Translated: CASSPQMNTEAFF.

CDR3 sequence: CASSMGGQGAGELFF. The CDR3 nucleotides read TGTGCCAGTAGTATGGGGGGACAGGGGGCCGGGGAGCTGTTTTTT. This chain joins TRBV19 and TRBJ2-2; 11 nucleotides match TRBD1. The J segment lost 6 bases and the V segment lost 3 bases, leaving 3 bases of the junction unmatched. This CDR3 contains 15 residues. Germline-derived CDR1 and CDR2 are LNHDA and SQIVND (reference sequence).

The gene calls are TRBV4-1 and TRBJ2-7, with 8 bases matching TRBD1. The V gene end was trimmed by 3 bases and the J gene end by 6 bases; junction bases not matched to a gene: 4. This CDR3 has 13 residues. Germline-derived CDR1 and CDR2 are MGHRA and YSYEKL. CDR3 protein: CASSQTGVGEQYF. In DNA form, the CDR3 reads TGCGCCAGCAGCCAGACAGGGGTTGGCGAGCAGTACTTC.